The rows below give T cell receptor beta chains drawn from one sample of a study of molecular identifiers for immune sequencing clone quantification. Via MiXCR, TCRdb re-called the PCR reads, giving one row per CDR3 protein. The sample consists of about 100,000 distinct CDR3 sequences, roughly 21% of them appearing once. The specimen was naive CD8+ T cells from blood, with Jurkat cell RNA spiked in. The origin of the receptors is a human donor in good health. Some libraries in this study had Jurkat cell RNA spiked in. Each CDR3 is given with its conserved first and last residue. D genes are given only for firm matches. Expanded clones are given a class, and other clones once, few, many or no size at all.

CDR3: CASSQTRQSTDTQYF
DNA: TGCGCCAGCAGTCAAACCCGCCAGAGCACAGATACGCAGTATTTT
J: TRBJ2-3
D: NA
size: many
V: TRBV23-1

CDR3: CASSLDGSPASSYEQYF
DNA: TGTGCCAGCAGCTTAGACGGGTCCCCGGCTAGCTCCTACGAGCAGTACTTC
J: TRBJ2-7
D: NA
size: many
V: TRBV7-2

CDR3: CASSLFFNEQFF
DNA: TGTGCCAGCAGCTTATTCTTCAATGAGCAGTTCTTC
J: TRBJ2-1
D: NA
size: many
V: TRBV7-8

CDR3: CATSDTRLASPTDTQYF
DNA: TGTGCCACCAGCGATACCCGACTAGCGTCCCCCACAGATACGCAGTATTTT
J: TRBJ2-3
D: TRBD2
size: many
V: TRBV15

CDR3: CASSPVGRLNYEQYF
DNA: TGTGCCAGCAGCCCGGTCGGGCGGCTCAACTACGAGCAGTACTTC
J: TRBJ2-7
D: NA
size: NA
V: TRBV7-9

CDR3: CSAVNLAGATESQETQYF
DNA: TGCAGTGCTGTCAATCTAGCGGGGGCCACCGAGTCACAAGAGACCCAGTACTTC
J: TRBJ2-5
D: TRBD2
size: many
V: TRBV20-1

CDR3: CASSSGLAEYTDTQYF
DNA: TGTGCCAGCAGTTCCGGACTAGCGGAATACACAGATACGCAGTATTTT
J: TRBJ2-3
D: TRBD2
size: many
V: TRBV27

CDR3: CASSLARQGGTKNIQYF
DNA: TGTGCCAGCAGCTTAGCGCGGCAGGGAGGGACCAAAAACATTCAGTACTTC
J: TRBJ2-4
D: TRBD2
size: NA
V: TRBV7-9

CDR3: CSVESSGGLAGNTGELFF
DNA: TGCAGCGTTGAATCGTCTGGGGGACTAGCGGGCAACACCGGGGAGCTGTTTTTT
J: TRBJ2-2
D: TRBD2
size: many
V: TRBV29-1

CDR3: CASRSDRGLNQPQHF
DNA: TGTGCCAGCAGATCGGACAGGGGCCTTAATCAGCCCCAGCATTTT
J: TRBJ1-5
D: TRBD1
size: many
V: TRBV6-6

CDR3: CASSLGQGWEETQYF
DNA: TGTGCCAGCAGTTTGGGACAGGGTTGGGAAGAGACCCAGTACTTC
J: TRBJ2-5
D: TRBD1
size: many
V: TRBV12-3/TRBV12-4

CDR3: CASSGGRGREAFF
DNA: TGTGCCAGCAGTGGGGGTAGGGGCCGTGAAGCTTTCTTT
J: TRBJ1-1
D: NA
size: many
V: TRBV2

CDR3: CASSQDLGTSAYNEQFF
DNA: TGCGCCAGCAGCCAAGATCTAGGGACTAGCGCGTACAATGAGCAGTTCTTC
J: TRBJ2-1
D: TRBD2
size: many
V: TRBV4-3

CDR3: CASSRRSGKMNTEAFF
DNA: TGCGCCAGCAGTCGCCGATCTGGCAAAATGAACACTGAAGCTTTCTTT
J: TRBJ1-1
D: NA
size: many
V: TRBV23-1

CDR3: CASSVDGLASTGELFF
DNA: TGTGCCAGCAGCGTAGATGGGCTAGCGTCGACCGGGGAGCTGTTTTTT
J: TRBJ2-2
D: NA
size: many
V: TRBV9

CDR3: CSASYRDSARTGHEQYF
DNA: TGCAGTGCTAGCTACAGGGACTCAGCCAGGACCGGCCACGAGCAGTACTTC
J: TRBJ2-7
D: NA
size: many
V: TRBV20-1